A single sample is the source of the 13 T cell receptor beta chains below, sequenced in a study of cytomegalovirus exposure and HLA in healthy donors. PCR primers comprised 60 Vbeta and 13 Jbeta primers. Using immunoSEQ multiplex PCR, the repertoire was profiled, and TCRdb retains in-frame clones only, with some absent. The top ten hold roughly an eighth of the sample, which has over 150,000 clones, more than 80% seen once. Material: PBMCs. All receptors derive from a woman aged 45-65 years in good health and CMV-seronegative.

The chain links TRBV18 to TRBJ2-1; D call uncertain. The length of the CDR3 is 13 residues. The germline CDR1 and CDR2 sequences are KGHSH and LQKENI. V was cut by 2 bases and J by 6 bases, with 8 bases left in between. The CDR3 loop reads CASSPVVRNEQFF. The CDR3 DNA reads as TGTGCCAGCTCACCAGTTGTGCGCAATGAGCAGTTCTTC.

This chain joins TRBV6-5 and TRBJ2-5; D gene ambiguous. Deletions cut 3 bases from V and 4 bases from J, with 9 bases between. The CDR3 is 13 residues long. Per the germline V gene, CDR1 is MNHEY and CDR2 is SVGAGI. The CDR3 reads CASSYRPGETQYF. The CDR3 bases are TGTGCCAGCAGTTATCGCCCAGGAGAGACCCAGTACTTC.

Only a few counts were recorded for this clone. CDR3 in DNA: TGTGCCAGTAGCTTTGGACAGAATCAGCCCCAGCATTTT. As protein: CASSFGQNQPQHF. This chain connects TRBV19 to TRBJ1-5, with D perhaps TRBD1 (6 bases). Trimming cost V 6 bases and J 4 bases, with 10 bases left between them. CDR3 length equals 13 residues. The V gene's germline CDR1 is LNHDA and CDR2 SQIVND (reference sequence). Together with reference TRBV19 and TRBJ1-5, the CDR3 gives the full variable domain: DGGITQSPKYLFRKEGQNVTLSCEQNLNHDAMYWYRQDPGQGLRLIYYSQIVNDFQKGDIAEGYSVSREKKESFPLTVTSAQKNPTAFYLCASSFGQNQPQHFGDGTRLSIL.

The chain links TRBV4-3 to TRBJ2-5, with D possibly being TRBD2 (6 bases). The DNA matches TRBJ2-7 better at its end, which makes the J call doubtful. There are 15 residues in the CDR3. The germline V gene has CDR1 LGHNA and CDR2 YSLEER. CDR3 DNA sequence: TGCGCCAGCAGCCAAGGGGGCGGGGAGATTTACGAGCAGTACTTC. It translates to CASSQGGGEIYEQYF.

This clone was seen more than once but under ten times. The chain has TRBV6-1 and TRBJ2-7; 12 bases agree with TRBD1. CDR1 MNHNS and CDR2 SASEGT come from the germline V gene. V lost 0 bases to trimming and J lost 6 bases; unmatched junction nucleotides: 6. The CDR3 is 16 amino acids. CDR3: CASSEAEGTGGSEQYF. CDR3 DNA: TGTGCCAGCAGTGAAGCGGAAGGGACAGGGGGCTCCGAGCAGTACTTC.

The V and J genes are TRBV5-1 and TRBJ2-1; D not certain. Trimming stripped 2 bases from V and 3 bases from J, with 9 bases between. CDR3 length: 14 residues. CDR1 SGHRS and CDR2 YFSETQ come from the germline V gene. CDR3 sequence: CASSFGQSYNEQFF. In DNA form, the CDR3 reads TGCGCCAGCAGCTTTGGGCAGAGCTACAATGAGCAGTTCTTC.

The J gene is TRBJ2-7, the V gene TRBV19; 8 bases agree with TRBD1. After removal of 5 bases from V and 3 bases from J, the junction contained 6 bases not matched to a gene. This CDR3 comprises 14 residues. Germline V gene data show CDR1 as LNHDA and CDR2 as SQIVND (reference sequence). The CDR3, as DNA: TGTGCCAGTAGTGCGCAGGGGGCCGGCTACGAGCAGTACTTC. Its translation is CASSAQGAGYEQYF.

A few counts support this clone. The J gene is TRBJ2-1, the V gene TRBV5-4, with TRBD1 matching 9 bases. The V gene's germline CDR1 is SGHNT and CDR2 YYREEE (reference sequence). J was trimmed by 15 bases and V by 2 bases; bases with no gene match: 6. The CDR3 runs to 12 residues. The CDR3 nucleotides are TGTGCCAGCAGCTTCCTGGGACAGGGACTGTTCTTC. Residues: CASSFLGQGLFF.

J is TRBJ2-3 and V is TRBV4-1, with 10 bases identical to TRBD2. The germline CDR1 and CDR2 sequences are MGHRA and YSYEKL. With V trimmed by 4 bases and J by 5 bases, 9 bases remained unmatched. The CDR3 covers 16 residues. The CDR3 loop reads CASSPQVASGGDTQYF. CDR3 nucleotide sequence: TGCGCCAGCAGCCCCCAGGTGGCTAGCGGGGGAGATACGCAGTATTTT.

The V call is TRBV7-9, the J call TRBJ1-6, with 10 bases that match TRBD1. From germline, CDR1 is SEHNR and CDR2 FQNEAQ (reference sequence). CDR3 length: 15 amino acids. Germline trimming cut 2 bases from V and 14 bases from J; bases unmatched to any gene: 9. CDR3 bases: TGTGCCAGCAGCTTACGAGGGACAGGGGACGAGGCCCTCCACTTT. Its protein is CASSLRGTGDEALHF.

The chain has TRBV28 and TRBJ1-1; 7 bases line up with TRBD1. J gave up 2 bases and V 5 bases, and 5 bases lay outside the gene matches. Per germline, CDR1 MDHEN and CDR2 SYDVKM. The CDR3 length is 14 residues. CDR3 sequence (DNA): TGTGCCAGCAGTAACCCAGGGGGAAACACTGAAGCTTTCTTT. Protein: CASSNPGGNTEAFF.

The V and J genes are TRBV6-1 and TRBJ1-6; possibly TRBD1 for D (6 bases). Germline-derived CDR1 and CDR2 are MNHNS and SASEGT. The CDR3 totals 13 residues. The V end lost 7 bases, the J end lost 5 bases, and 9 bases lay between the germline ends. The CDR3 protein is CASNTGHNSPLHF. The CDR3 nucleotides are TGTGCCAGCAACACAGGGCATAATTCACCCCTCCACTTT.

The genes are TRBV7-2 and TRBJ2-5, with D perhaps TRBD2 (7 bases). Per the germline V gene, CDR1 is SGHTA and CDR2 is FQGNSA. This CDR3 has 14 residues. Trimming stripped 5 bases from V and 1 base from J, with 11 bases between. CDR3 in DNA: TGTGCCAGCAGCAGGGGGGGCAGCCAAGAGACCCAGTACTTC. This gives the protein CASSRGGSQETQYF.